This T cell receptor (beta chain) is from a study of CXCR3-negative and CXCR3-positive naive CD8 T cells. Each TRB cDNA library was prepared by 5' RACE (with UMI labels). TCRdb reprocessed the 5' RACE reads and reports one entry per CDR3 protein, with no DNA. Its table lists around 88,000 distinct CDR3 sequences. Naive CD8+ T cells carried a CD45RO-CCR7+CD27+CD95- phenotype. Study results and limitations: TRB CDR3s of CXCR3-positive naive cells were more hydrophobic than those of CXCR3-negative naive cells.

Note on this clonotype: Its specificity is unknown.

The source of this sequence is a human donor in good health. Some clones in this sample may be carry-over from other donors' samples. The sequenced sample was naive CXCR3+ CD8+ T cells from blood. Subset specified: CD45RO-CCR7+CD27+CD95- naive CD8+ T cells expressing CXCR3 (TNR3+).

CDR3 loop: CASSIFGGTDTQYF. The chain combines TRBV19 with TRBJ2-3. Germline V gene data show CDR1 as LNHDA and CDR2 as SQIVND (reference sequence). The CDR3 contains 14 residues.